This TCR beta chain is from a study of T cells in localized non-small cell lung cancer. Study observations and caveats: Heterogeneity within the tumor remains possible, as just one region underwent sequencing.

Remarks on this clone: As yet, its antigen is unknown.

The assay was immunoSEQ multiplex PCR, and TCRdb's table has in-frame clones only and misses some. Of approximately 47,000 clones detected, about 85% appear once; the ten largest clones hold about 2.5%. Germline CDR1 GTSNPN, CDR2 SVGIG (reference sequence). The length of the CDR3 is 12 residues. The V and J ends lost 2 bases and 7 bases, in that order; junction bases with no gene match: 2. The clonotype originates from a man aged 35-69 years with stage II lung adenocarcinoma. Sequencing used PBMCs, obtained before any cancer treatment. The gene calls are TRBV30 and TRBJ2-4, with 7 bases fitting TRBD2. This CDR3 reads CAWSRGGNIQYF. Here the CDR3 DNA reads TGTGCCTGGAGTCGGGGAGGGAACATTCAGTACTTC.